These T cell receptor beta chains were read from a single sample in a study of Ad26.COV2.S vaccination and SARS-CoV-2 variants. Clones were read by immunoSEQ multiplex PCR, and TCRdb kept only the in-frame ones, dropping some. The sample lists about 140,000 clones, more than 80% occurring once. The material was peripheral blood, obtained after recovery from COVID-19. The receptor set was obtained from a human donor who had recovered from COVID-19. CDR3s include the opening cysteine and the closing phenylalanine or tryptophan. D genes are given only for firm matches. Clone size is not always given. Where it is, it says once, few, many or a class for expanded clones.

d_call j_call clone_size v_call cdr3_nt cdr3_aa
TRBD1 TRBJ2-6 NA TRBV25-1 TGTGCCAGCAGTGAGGCGGACAGGTATATCTCTGGGGCCAACGTCCTGACTTTC CASSEADRYISGANVLTF
NA TRBJ1-1 once TRBV6-5 TGTGCCAGCACCAGAGGGGGTTGGAACACTGAAGCTTTCTTT CASTRGGWNTEAFF
NA TRBJ1-6 NA TRBV11-2 TGTGCCAGCAGCTTCCAGGGAGTCTCAAATTCACCCCTCCACTTT CASSFQGVSNSPLHF
NA TRBJ2-1 NA TRBV14 TGTGCCAGCAGCACACCGGGACCCCCTTCCGGGGGCGATGAGCAGTTCTTC CASSTPGPPSGGDEQFF
NA TRBJ1-2 once TRBV29-1 TGCAGCGTTGATAAGGGCGGGGTTAGCTACACCTTC CSVDKGGVSYTF
TRBD1 TRBJ1-4 NA TRBV7-8 TGTGCCAGCAGCAGTGGACAGGGGGCGGGAGAAAAACTGTTTTTT CASSSGQGAGEKLFF
TRBD1 TRBJ1-2 NA TRBV3-1/TRBV3-2 TGTGCCAGCAGGGAAGACAGGGTAAACGAGGACTATGGCTACACCTTC CASREDRVNEDYGYTF
NA TRBJ1-1 NA TRBV7-9 TGTGCCAGCAGGAACCCTGGGATAACTGAAGCTTTCTTT CASRNPGITEAFF
TRBD2 TRBJ2-1 once TRBV19 TGTGCCAGTAGTATACCTAGCGGGGGCATCGGGGAGCAGTTCTTC CASSIPSGGIGEQFF
NA TRBJ2-1 NA TRBV24-1 TGTGCCACCACCGGGTCCTACAATGAGCAGTTCTTC CATTGSYNEQFF